The entry below describes one T cell receptor beta chain. This clonotype was counted ten times or more. Its antigen remains undetermined. No base qualities exist here, and no much larger clone lies one base off it. Synthesis of TCR cDNA relied on 5'RACE template switching, a step that introduced a universal primer site along with unique molecular identifiers. Priming for cDNA synthesis came from both the TCR alpha and TCR beta constant segments. Two PCR steps were used to amplify libraries, with sample barcodes and sequencing adapters being added in the second step. Sequencing of libraries was done on Illumina HiSeq 2500 (2x100 bp) or NovaSeq (2x150 bp). Per the authors' processing: Demultiplexing of reads and collapsing into UMI consensus sequences were performed with MIGEC, and V(D)J alignment was carried out with MiXCR. Vaccine-responding clonotypes were identified with edgeR using replicate PBMC samples, with FDR below 0.01 and a log2 fold change above 5 up to day 15 being required. Bulk clonotypes were assigned CD4 or CD8 identity according to which sequenced CD4 or CD8 repertoire held them at higher abundance. TCRdb ran its own pipeline on the public reads, namely fastp trimming at Q25 and MiXCR clone calling, and kept in-frame beta chains. Each CDR3 protein gets just one entry, which takes the most common genes and DNA from the rows behind it. These V and J calls rely on TCRdb rather than the paper's analysis. The sample table records approximately 300,000 distinct CDR3 sequences; 6.8% of these occur just once. The ten biggest clones cover about 18% of the sample.

This entry belongs to a study of T cells after yellow fever vaccination (dated 2019 in TCRdb). Regarding the research as a whole: Libraries from fractions with low cell numbers were prepared with the SMART-Seq v4 Ultra Low Input RNA kit. Two healthy male donors, one aged 18 to 30 and one aged 30 to 40 years, were included in the cohort. Blood was collected at multiple timepoints before and after primary and secondary immunization, and bulk PBMC replicates and cell subsets were isolated. To follow T-cell clones before and after primary and booster YFV17D yellow fever vaccination, bulk TCR alpha and beta repertoires were sequenced over time.

General findings and caveats noted by the study authors: After the booster, most of the clones that had expanded following primary vaccination were detected again (about 95% of CD4 and more than 85% of CD8), which suggests that memory was broadly maintained. The secondary T-cell response was found to be weaker but faster than the primary response, with a peak reached on day 5 rather than on day 15. Only a couple of donors were included in the study, so the extent to which the findings can be generalized is limited. Computational filtering was required because FACS-sorted repertoires could contain abundant contaminating clonotypes from the bulk population. A small share of clonotypes occurred in both CD4 and CD8 compartments, likely arising from convergent recombination.

The sample's treatment or condition label, decoded: live attenuated yellow fever vaccine strain. At every blood-draw timepoint, two biological replicates of bulk PBMCs were collected. A standard Ficoll-Paque protocol was used to isolate PBMCs from peripheral blood. TriZol was used to extract RNA from bulk PBMCs, from CD4 and CD8 fractions, and from dextramer-positive and dextramer-negative fractions. For CDR1 and CDR2, the germline V gene lists SGDLS and YYNGEE. The CDR3 sequence holds 16 residues, the cysteine and phenylalanine included. The kept DNA is CDR3 alone, 48 bases in frame from the first base. V trim: 3 bases; J trim: 1 base; unmatched bases: 6.

The material sequenced was PBMCs, taken about 49 days after the first yellow fever vaccination. Here the chain combines TRBV9 and TRBJ1-4, with 7 bases matching TRBD1. This receptor was obtained from a young man who received the YFV17D yellow fever vaccine. The DNA sequence follows: TGTGCCAGCAGCGCTCAACACAGGGGAACTAATGAAAAACTGTTTTTT. Protein translation: CASSAQHRGTNEKLFF.